The sequence of this TCR beta chain was determined in a study of blood T cell repertoires in COVID-19. Trimming pared 3 bases from V and 3 bases from J, leaving 8 bases between. The CDR3 has 14 residues. Germline loops: CDR1 KGHSH, CDR2 LQKENI. This clone occurred a few times. Using immunoSEQ multiplex PCR, the repertoire was profiled, and TCRdb retains in-frame clones only, with some absent. The sample holds roughly 330,000 clones; 85% to 90% are singletons and the top ten take about 9.4%. The TCR was taken from a young woman who had recovered from COVID-19. This chain connects TRBV18 to TRBJ1-4; D is uncertain. Sequencing was done on a sample of PBMCs or T cells enriched from blood (not recorded which). In DNA form, the CDR3 reads TGTGCCAGCTCACCTGGGAGTCCTAATGAAAAACTGTTTTTT. This translates into CASSPGSPNEKLFF.